Listed below are T cell receptor beta chains from one sample, sequenced in a study of sequential checkpoint blockade in melanoma. Using immunoSEQ multiplex PCR, the repertoire was profiled, and TCRdb retains in-frame clones only, with some absent. The sample records around 40,000 clones, 80% to 90% being singletons. Sequencing used CD8+ T cells sorted from blood (inferred from file names), obtained from a patient given nivolumab and ipilimumab in sequence. These receptors were collected from a human donor with melanoma. Each CDR3 is given with its conserved first and last residue. The D gene is left open where the match is weak. Some rows have no size entry. The others give once, few or many, or a class for an expanded clone.

j_call clone_size v_call d_call cdr3_aa cdr3_nt
TRBJ2-7 - TRBV27 TRBD1 CASSPPTGPSYEQYF TGTGCCAGCAGTCCCCCGACAGGGCCCTCCTACGAGCAGTACTTC
TRBJ2-2 once TRBV19 TRBD1 CASSTGQRGTGELFF TGTGCCAGTAGTACGGGACAGAGGGGCACCGGGGAGCTGTTTTTT
TRBJ2-7 - TRBV30 TRBD1 CAWIVPRTGDSYEQYF TGTGCCTGGATAGTCCCTCGGACAGGGGACTCCTACGAGCAGTACTTC
TRBJ2-2 - TRBV13 TRBD2 CASSRGTSGNTGELFF TGTGCCAGCAGCCGAGGGACTAGCGGGAACACCGGGGAGCTGTTTTTT
TRBJ2-6 - TRBV9 - CASSPVPGANVLTF TGTGCCAGCAGCCCCGTTCCTGGGGCCAACGTCCTGACTTTC
TRBJ1-1 - TRBV29-1 TRBD1 CSVLLQGKYTEAFF TGCAGCGTTTTGTTACAGGGGAAATACACTGAAGCTTTCTTT
TRBJ1-1 - TRBV27 - CASRPTGTTEAFF TGTGCCAGCAGACCAACAGGGACCACTGAAGCTTTCTTT
TRBJ2-7 - TRBV7-8 - CASSLGGPYEQYF TGTGCCAGCAGCCTCGGCGGGCCCTACGAGCAGTACTTC
TRBJ2-3 - TRBV19 - CASSMGLTSTDTQYF TGTGCCAGTAGTATGGGCCTTACTAGCACAGATACGCAGTATTTT
TRBJ1-1 - TRBV20-1 - CSAYGGTEAFF TGCAGTGCTTACGGGGGGACTGAAGCTTTCTTT
TRBJ2-1 - TRBV7-6 - CASSVFLGANEQFF TGTGCCAGCAGCGTTTTTCTAGGAGCCAATGAGCAGTTCTTC
TRBJ2-1 - TRBV11-1 - CASSRTGNNNEQFF TGTGCCAGCAGCCGCACAGGGAACAACAATGAGCAGTTCTTC
TRBJ1-1 - TRBV9 TRBD1 CASSVRKDRGDTEAFF TGTGCCAGCAGCGTACGGAAGGACAGGGGCGACACTGAAGCTTTCTTT
TRBJ2-7 - TRBV11-2 - CASSLGGGADEQYF TGTGCCAGCAGCTTAGGCGGGGGCGCGGACGAGCAGTACTTC
TRBJ2-2 - TRBV30 - CAWTFQGSGELFF TGTGCCTGGACATTTCAGGGAAGCGGGGAGCTGTTTTTT
TRBJ2-1 - TRBV19 - CASTNSAYNEQFF TGTGCCAGTACCAACTCGGCCTACAATGAGCAGTTCTTC
TRBJ1-2 once TRBV27 TRBD1 CASSPRGPYGYTF TGTGCCAGCAGCCCAAGGGGGCCTTATGGCTACACCTTC
TRBJ2-5 - TRBV13 TRBD1 CASSFRQGLETQYF TGTGCCAGCAGCTTCCGACAGGGTCTGGAGACCCAGTACTTC